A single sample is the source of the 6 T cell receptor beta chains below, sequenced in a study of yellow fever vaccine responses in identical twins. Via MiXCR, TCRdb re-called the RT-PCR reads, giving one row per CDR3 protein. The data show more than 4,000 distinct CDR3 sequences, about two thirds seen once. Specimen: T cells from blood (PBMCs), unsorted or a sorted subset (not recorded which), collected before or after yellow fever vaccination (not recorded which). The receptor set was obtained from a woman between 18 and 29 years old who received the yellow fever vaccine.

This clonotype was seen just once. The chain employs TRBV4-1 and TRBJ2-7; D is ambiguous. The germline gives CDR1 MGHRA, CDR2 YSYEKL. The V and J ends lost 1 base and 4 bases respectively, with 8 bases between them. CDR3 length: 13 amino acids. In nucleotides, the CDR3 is TGCGCCAGCAGCCAAGGGCCCGGTTACGAGCAGTACTTC. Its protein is CASSQGPGYEQYF.

CDR3 coding DNA: TGTGCCAGCAGCTTGGATCCCAGTTATAATTCACCCCTCCACTTT. Its translation: CASSLDPSYNSPLHF. The rearrangement links TRBV5-6 to TRBJ1-6; D not certain. Germline lookup yields CDR1 SGHDT and CDR2 YYEEEE. Trimming stripped 0 bases from V and 4 bases from J, with 8 bases between. The CDR3 extends over 15 amino acids.

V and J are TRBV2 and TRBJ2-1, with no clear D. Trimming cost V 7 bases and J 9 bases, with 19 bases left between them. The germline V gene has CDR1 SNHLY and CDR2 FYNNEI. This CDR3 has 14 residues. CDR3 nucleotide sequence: TGTGCCAGCACTTCCTCAATCGGTAGGACTGAGCAGTTCTTC. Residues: CASTSSIGRTEQFF.

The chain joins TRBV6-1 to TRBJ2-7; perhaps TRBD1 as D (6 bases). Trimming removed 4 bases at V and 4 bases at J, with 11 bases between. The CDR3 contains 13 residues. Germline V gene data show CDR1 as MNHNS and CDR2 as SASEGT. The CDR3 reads CASSGTEGYEQYF. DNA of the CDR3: TGTGCCAGCAGTGGGACAGAGGGATACGAGCAGTACTTC.

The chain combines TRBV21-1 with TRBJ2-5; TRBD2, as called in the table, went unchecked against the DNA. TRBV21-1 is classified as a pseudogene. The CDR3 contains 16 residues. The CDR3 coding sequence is TGTGCCAGCAGCAAAGAGGAGCGGGAGTGGGTAGAGACCCAGTACTTC. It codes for CASSKEEREWVETQYF.

CDR3 sequence reads: CASSPSSGGTYEQYF. CDR3 DNA sequence: TGTGCCAGCAGCCCCTCTTCAGGGGGGACCTACGAGCAGTACTTC. V and J are TRBV7-8 and TRBJ2-7; a possible D gene is TRBD1 (7 bases). The CDR3 has 15 residues. Germline V gene data show CDR1 as SGHVS and CDR2 as FQNEAQ. The ends were cut back, 5 bases at V and 2 bases at J, with 16 bases in the middle.